A selection of T cell receptor beta chains follows, all from one sample in a study of Ad26.COV2.S vaccination and SARS-CoV-2 variants. Measured with immunoSEQ multiplex PCR; TCRdb has only the in-frame clones, and not every one. The sample yields some 520,000 clones, around nine tenths seen once. The input for sequencing was peripheral blood, taken in a trial of Ad26.COV2.S vaccine versus placebo. All receptors come from a person aged 18 to 65 who received the Ad26.COV2.S COVID-19 vaccine or a placebo. CDR3s include the opening cysteine and the closing phenylalanine or tryptophan. The D gene is left open where the match is weak. The size field is filled for only some rows; it gives once, few, many or a size class.

J | size | V | D | CDR3 | DNA
TRBJ1-1 | NA | TRBV21-1 | NA | CASSKKGTGEDTEAFF | TGTGCCAGCAGCAAAAAGGGGACAGGGGAAGATACTGAAGCTTTCTTT
TRBJ2-1 | NA | TRBV11-3 | NA | CASSPKAGPYNEQFF | TGTGCCAGCAGCCCCAAGGCCGGACCGTACAATGAGCAGTTCTTC
TRBJ1-2 | NA | TRBV6-2/TRBV6-3 | NA | CASSYLDVVVNGYTF | TGTGCCAGCAGTTACTTGGACGTTGTCGTTAATGGCTACACCTTC
TRBJ2-5 | NA | TRBV4-3 | NA | CASSQTTGEETQYF | TGCGCCAGCAGCCAGACGACAGGAGAAGAGACCCAGTACTTC
TRBJ2-5 | NA | TRBV9 | TRBD1 | CASSADGTVQETQYF | TGTGCCAGCAGCGCTGATGGGACAGTCCAAGAGACCCAGTACTTC
TRBJ2-7 | NA | TRBV18 | TRBD1 | CASSPSGTGGYEQYF | TGTGCCAGCTCACCTTCGGGGACAGGGGGCTACGAGCAGTACTTC
TRBJ2-5 | NA | TRBV7-2 | TRBD2 | CASSLGLAGGPLETQYF | TGTGCCAGCAGCTTAGGGCTAGCGGGAGGGCCTCTCGAGACCCAGTACTTC
TRBJ2-7 | NA | TRBV5-1 | NA | CASSLRLGGPYEQYF | TGCGCCAGCAGCCTGAGACTAGGTGGTCCCTACGAGCAGTACTTC
TRBJ2-6 | NA | TRBV28 | TRBD1 | CASSSATGTGLGVLTF | TGTGCCAGCAGTTCAGCCACCGGGACAGGGCTTGGCGTCCTGACTTTC
TRBJ2-7 | NA | TRBV30 | NA | CAWSVTSPYEQYF | TGTGCCTGGAGTGTAACTAGTCCCTACGAGCAGTACTTC
TRBJ1-1 | NA | TRBV11-2 | NA | CASSAEIVGGLSEAFF | TGTGCCAGCAGCGCCGAAATTGTGGGGGGCCTCTCTGAAGCTTTCTTT
TRBJ2-3 | NA | TRBV30 | NA | CAWSGRDRADTQYF | TGTGCCTGGAGTGGGCGGGATCGGGCAGATACGCAGTATTTT
TRBJ2-7 | NA | TRBV11-2 | NA | CASSLLSHPTYEQYF | TGTGCCAGCAGCCTCTTATCCCACCCTACCTACGAGCAGTACTTC
TRBJ1-1 | NA | TRBV29-1 | NA | CSVALLRQEGTTGAFF | TGCAGCGTCGCCCTCCTGAGGCAGGAGGGGACCACAGGAGCTTTCTTT
TRBJ1-6 | NA | TRBV18 | TRBD1 | CASSPSGQGAGNSPLHF | TGTGCCAGCTCACCGTCGGGACAGGGAGCAGGAAATTCACCCCTCCACTTT
TRBJ2-5 | NA | TRBV7-3 | NA | CASSLGGGREETQYF | TGTGCCAGCAGCTTAGGTGGGGGGCGCGAGGAGACCCAGTACTTC
TRBJ1-5 | NA | TRBV11-2 | TRBD1 | CASSLGQGPQHF | TGTGCCAGCAGCTTAGGACAGGGCCCCCAGCATTTT
TRBJ1-3 | NA | TRBV7-9 | NA | CASSLGTRENTIYF | TGTGCCAGCAGCTTAGGAACACGGGAAAACACCATATATTTT
TRBJ1-5 | few | TRBV6-2/TRBV6-3 | NA | CASSYGFRGGSNQPQHF | TGTGCCAGCAGTTACGGATTCCGGGGGGGGAGCAATCAGCCCCAGCATTTT
TRBJ1-6 | NA | TRBV5-1 | NA | CASTIGGTLNSPLHF | TGCGCCAGCACCATCGGAGGGACCCTAAATTCACCCCTCCACTTT
TRBJ2-6 | NA | TRBV7-8 | TRBD1 | CASSRDREPGANVLTF | TGTGCCAGCAGCCGGGACAGGGAGCCTGGGGCCAACGTCCTGACTTTC
TRBJ2-1 | NA | TRBV7-2 | TRBD2 | CASSPGPSGSYNEQFF | TGTGCCAGCAGCCCCGGGCCTAGCGGGAGCTACAATGAGCAGTTCTTC
TRBJ2-7 | once | TRBV4-1 | TRBD2 | CASSQSPGLEKGQYF | TGCGCCAGCAGCCAATCACCGGGACTAGAGAAAGGGCAGTACTTC
TRBJ2-1 | NA | TRBV19 | NA | CASSHGLTRSYNEQFF | TGTGCCAGTAGTCACGGACTTACGCGCTCCTACAATGAGCAGTTCTTC
TRBJ1-3 | few | TRBV28 | NA | CATQRGGSGNTIYF | TGTGCCACCCAGAGGGGGGGCTCGGGAAACACCATATATTTT
TRBJ2-7 | NA | TRBV24-1 | NA | CATSDPLDGTYEQYF | TGTGCCACCAGTGATCCACTCGATGGCACCTACGAGCAGTACTTC
TRBJ2-7 | NA | TRBV6-6 | TRBD2 | CASRPPGLSNEQYF | TGTGCCAGCAGACCCCCGGGACTAAGTAACGAGCAGTACTTC
TRBJ2-1 | NA | TRBV18 | NA | CASSRDHTDEQFF | TGTGCCAGTTCCCGGGACCATACAGATGAGCAGTTCTTC
TRBJ2-3 | once | TRBV3-1/TRBV3-2 | TRBD2 | CASSLGTSGTDTQYF | TGTGCCAGCAGCCTTGGGACTAGCGGGACTGATACGCAGTATTTT
TRBJ2-7 | NA | TRBV6-2/TRBV6-3 | NA | CASSSRRSGGSYEQYF | TGTGCCAGCAGTTCCCGGAGGAGCGGTGGGTCCTACGAGCAGTACTTC
TRBJ2-4 | NA | TRBV6-5 | NA | CASTPSRGNIQYF | TGTGCCAGCACTCCCTCCCGGGGAAACATTCAGTACTTC
TRBJ2-5 | NA | TRBV11-2 | NA | CASSPRGMETQYF | TGTGCCAGCAGCCCCCGGGGCATGGAGACCCAGTACTTC
TRBJ2-2 | NA | TRBV10-3 | TRBD2 | CAIRYGTSPTGELFF | TGTGCCATTAGATACGGGACTAGCCCCACCGGGGAGCTGTTTTTT
TRBJ1-2 | NA | TRBV28 | NA | CASSSAPGNGYTF | TGTGCCAGCAGTTCCGCCCCCGGAAATGGCTACACCTTC
TRBJ2-7 | NA | TRBV7-2 | NA | CASSSSPAQYEQYF | TGTGCCAGCAGCTCTTCCCCCGCCCAATACGAGCAGTACTTC
TRBJ2-1 | NA | TRBV19 | TRBD2 | CASSPLAGSSYNEQFF | TGTGCCAGTAGTCCTCTAGCGGGGAGCTCCTACAATGAGCAGTTCTTC